The 15 T cell receptor beta chains below were found in one sample sequenced in a study of response to subunit inactivated influenza vaccine. TCRdb processed the RT-PCR reads anew with MiXCR; each CDR3 protein has one entry. The sample holds roughly 500,000 distinct CDR3 sequences, 16% seen once. The specimen was CD4+ T cells sorted from PBMCs, collected approximately 25 months after vaccination. All receptors come from a man between 50 and 75 years old who received an inactivated influenza vaccine.

This clonotype has just a few counts. J is TRBJ1-2 and V is TRBV3-1; tentative D call: TRBD1 (5 bases). This CDR3 comprises 12 residues. Deletions cut 7 bases from V and 8 bases from J, with 14 bases between. CDR1 is LGHDT, CDR2 YNNKEL, per germline (reference sequence). The CDR3 sequence is CASKQVGGGYTF. The CDR3 DNA follows: TGTGCCAGCAAACAGGTGGGCGGCGGCTACACCTTC. The variable domain in full, with the rest retrieved from reference TRBV3-1 and TRBJ1-2, is DTAVSQTPKYLVTQMGNDKSIKCEQNLGHDTMYWYKQDSKKFLKIMFSYNNKELIINETVPNRFSPKSPDKAHLNLHINSLELGDSAVYFCASKQVGGGYTFGSGTRLTVV.

The rearrangement joins TRBV5-1 to TRBJ2-1; 10 bases map to TRBD1. Germline V gene sequence: CDR1 SGHRS, CDR2 YFSETQ. V shed 4 bases and J 7 bases; nucleotides not matched to a gene: 5. The CDR3 length is 14 residues. The CDR3 bases are TGCGCCAGCAGCCTAGACAGGGGGCAAAATGAGCAGTTCTTC. Protein product: CASSLDRGQNEQFF.

The gene calls are TRBV7-2 and TRBJ1-5, with 8 bases lining up with TRBD1. This CDR3 contains 14 residues. Losses at the gene ends were 3 bases for V and 6 bases for J; bases not matched to a gene: 4. In germline, CDR1 is SGHTA, CDR2 FQGNSA. CDR3 DNA sequence: TGTGCCAGCAGCTTTGGACAGGGCAGTCAGCCCCAGCATTTT. Translation gives CASSFGQGSQPQHF.

The chain is built from TRBV13 and TRBJ2-5; D not certain. Trimming left V 4 bases short and J 6 bases short, with 12 bases between. Per the germline V gene, CDR1 is PRHDT and CDR2 is FYEKMQ (reference sequence). The CDR3 consists of 13 residues. The CDR3 region is CASSSETVQTQYF. The DNA for the CDR3 is TGTGCCAGCAGCTCGGAAACAGTACAGACCCAGTACTTC.

The J gene is TRBJ2-7, the V gene TRBV12-3 or TRBV12-4, with D perhaps TRBD1 (5 bases). V lost 3 bases, J lost 3 bases, and 12 bases lay in between. This CDR3 has 14 amino acids. The CDR3 loop reads CASSFRQTDYEQYF. The CDR3 DNA reads as TGTGCCAGCAGTTTTAGACAGACAGACTACGAGCAGTACTTC.

Only a few counts were recorded for this clonotype. The V call is TRBV5-1, the J call TRBJ1-1, with D perhaps matching TRBD1 (5 bases). The CDR3 covers 13 residues. V was trimmed by 7 bases and J by 8 bases, leaving 18 bases between them. CDR1 and CDR2 (germline): SGHRS, YFSETQ. The CDR3 is CASYQGGAGEAFF. Written as DNA, the CDR3 is TGCGCCAGCTACCAGGGCGGGGCAGGGGAAGCTTTCTTT.

This clonotype has just one count. The V gene is TRBV20-1, the J gene TRBJ2-5; the D gene is possibly TRBD2 (5 bases). Germline-derived CDR1 and CDR2 are DFQATT and SNEGSKA (reference sequence). The CDR3 length is 15 residues. Trimming shortened V by 5 bases and J by 5 bases, and 21 bases separated the two germline ends. The CDR3 here is CSASPEGPSWETQYF. The DNA of the CDR3 is TGCAGTGCTTCTCCTGAAGGGCCTAGCTGGGAGACCCAGTACTTC.

This chain's CDR3 is CATQRPVDQPQHF. The CDR3 DNA sequence: TGCGCCACCCAGCGGCCTGTTGATCAGCCCCAGCATTTT. V usage is TRBV4-1 and J usage is TRBJ1-5; D gene ambiguous. CDR1 and CDR2 (germline): MGHRA, YSYEKL. Trimming left V 10 bases short and J 5 bases short, with 15 bases between. This CDR3 comprises 13 residues.

The table lists this clonotype with a few counts. The chain has TRBV6-1 and TRBJ1-2; the match to TRBD1 covers 7 bases. The germline V gene has CDR1 MNHNS and CDR2 SASEGT. The V segment lost 0 bases and the J segment 11 bases; nucleotides outside the gene matches: 9. The CDR3 is 14 amino acids. Here the CDR3 reads CASSEAGTVLFYTF. The CDR3 DNA is TGTGCCAGCAGTGAAGCGGGGACAGTCTTGTTTTACACCTTC.

This clonotype occurred a few times. Mismatch with germline at one junction end may stem from a read error. For the CDR3, the DNA is TGCAGGGCTAGCGGGGGGGGAGATACGCAGTATTTT. Translation: CRASGGGDTQYF. V is TRBV20-1 and J is TRBJ2-3; 12 bases match TRBD2. CDR1 DFQATT and CDR2 SNEGSKA come from the germline V gene (reference sequence). The CDR3 loop spans 12 amino acids.

This clonotype has ten or more counts. The germline gene is not matched at one end of the junction; a read error may be the cause. The chain is built from TRBV4-2 and TRBJ2-1, with D tentatively TRBD2 (5 bases). The CDR3 is 13 amino acids. CDR1 LGHNA and CDR2 YNFKEQ come from the germline V gene. Here the CDR3 DNA reads TGCGCCAGCAGCCAGGACTCGTCCAATGAGCAGTTCTTC. Translating it yields CASSQDSSNEQFF.

This clonotype showed up just a few times. The V gene is TRBV6-1, the J gene TRBJ2-1, with 16 bases lining up with TRBD2. The CDR3 sequence is 20 residues long. V gave up 7 bases and J gave up 10 bases; unmatched junction bases: 22. CDR1 and CDR2 from the germline V gene are MNHNS and SASEGT. The CDR3 DNA is TGTGCCAGCAATGATCCGGGACTAGCGGGAGGGCCTAGCGTCTTCCGGGAGCAGTTCTTC. It translates to CASNDPGLAGGPSVFREQFF.

The chain carries TRBV18 and TRBJ1-4; possible D gene TRBD1, 5 bases. The CDR3 spans 13 residues. The germline V and J ends were trimmed by 8 bases and 5 bases, with 12 bases remaining between them. Germline V gives CDR1 KGHSH, CDR2 LQKENI. The CDR3 loop is CASQKGPNEKLFF. CDR3 coding DNA: TGTGCCAGCCAAAAGGGGCCGAATGAAAAACTGTTTTTT. Using reference TRBV18 and TRBJ1-4 for the parts outside the CDR3, the full variable domain is NAGVMQNPRHLVRRRGQEARLRCSPMKGHSHVYWYRQLPEEGLKFMVYLQKENIIDESGMPKERFSAEFPKEGPSILRIQQVVRGDSAAYFCASQKGPNEKLFFGSGTQLSVL.

This clonotype came up a few times. The V gene is TRBV7-2, the J gene TRBJ1-2; D call uncertain. The V and J ends lost 4 bases and 7 bases respectively, with 7 bases between them. This CDR3 is 11 amino acids long. The V gene's germline CDR1 is SGHTA and CDR2 FQGNSA. CDR3 protein: CASSSISGYTF. The CDR3, as DNA: TGTGCCAGCAGCTCGATTTCTGGCTACACCTTC.

The chain carries TRBV28 and TRBJ2-1; D not resolved. In germline, CDR1 is MDHEN, CDR2 SYDVKM. This CDR3 region has 15 residues. The V and J ends lost 6 bases and 7 bases respectively, with 19 bases between them. The CDR3 loop is CASRLGGPLLNEQFF. The CDR3 DNA reads as TGTGCCAGCAGACTTGGTGGCCCCCTTTTGAATGAGCAGTTCTTC.